This T cell receptor (beta chain) was found in a study of T cell repertoires in cytomegalovirus infection. Study context: Based on public TCR beta signatures, there were indications of CMV infection and of a matching HLA type. General study findings and limits: HLA-C-restricted TCR beta clonotypes specific for CMV led the ex vivo response.

A single record per CDR3 protein comes from TCRdb applying MiXCR to the reads. The sample lists roughly 46,000 distinct CDR3 sequences; approximately 20% were seen once. Trimming removed 1 base from V and 1 base from J, with 10 bases in between. CDR3 size: 16 residues. Per the germline V gene, CDR1 is SGHTA and CDR2 is FQGNSA. The table lists this clonotype with a few counts. Its antigen is undetermined. The material was CD8+ T cells from cultured PBMCs, obtained from culture after CMV antigen stimulation. This rearrangement joins TRBV7-2 to TRBJ2-2, with no clear D. The receptor was derived from a human donor in good health (CMV status not recorded). Some clones in this sample may be carry-over from other donors' samples. The CDR3 DNA reads as TGTGCCAGCAGCTTAGAAAAGGGATGGAACACCGGGGAGCTGTTTTTT. This sequence encodes CASSLEKGWNTGELFF.